This T cell receptor beta chain was captured by sequencing in a study of blood T cell repertoires in COVID-19. Study background: Acute-phase and convalescent COVID-19 samples originated in the United States, Italy and Spain. In each case, the material was cDNA or gDNA derived from T cells, B-cell-depleted T cells, or PBMCs.

In the case of this clone: The sample holds other DNA sequences that translate to the same CDR3.

The table came from immunoSEQ multiplex PCR; TCRdb's copy has only in-frame clones and leaves some out. The sample holds fewer than 150,000 clones, roughly 71% seen once. This sequence was found in an elderly man with acute or convalescent COVID-19. Sequenced material: peripheral blood.

CDR3 DNA sequence: TGTGCCAGCAGCTTAGGGCAGGGCCTCTCTGGAAACACCATATATTTT. Its translation: CASSLGQGLSGNTIYF. The chain employs TRBV7-9 and TRBJ1-3, with D possibly being TRBD1 (5 bases). Trimming left V 1 base short and J 0 bases short, with 10 bases between. Germline V gene data show CDR1 as SEHNR and CDR2 as FQNEAQ (reference sequence). The CDR3 is 16 residues long.